A single sample is the source of the 21 T cell receptor beta chains below, sequenced in a study of response to subunit inactivated influenza vaccine. From the RT-PCR reads, TCRdb called clonotypes with MiXCR, one entry per CDR3 protein. The data show roughly 670,000 distinct CDR3 sequences, about 15% seen once. The specimen comprised PBMCs from blood, sampled approximately 15 days before vaccination. Receptors were obtained from a man between 50 and 59 years old who received an inactivated influenza vaccine.

This clonotype was counted a few times. J is TRBJ2-2 and V is TRBV6-1; no reliable D call. The CDR3 extends over 14 amino acids. From germline, CDR1 is MNHNS and CDR2 SASEGT. Trimming stripped 5 bases from V and 4 bases from J, with 11 bases between. The CDR3, as DNA: TGTGCCAGCAGTAAACAGAGGAGCACCGGGGAGCTGTTTTTT. It yields the protein CASSKQRSTGELFF.

In its sample, this clonotype was seen a few times. The CDR3 sequence is CSARETSGTGDTQYF. The CDR3 DNA is TGCAGTGCTAGAGAAACTAGCGGGACTGGGGATACGCAGTATTTT. The rearrangement links TRBV20-1 to TRBJ2-3, with TRBD2 matching 10 bases. The CDR3 contains 15 residues. V dropped 0 bases and J dropped 6; count of bases not matched to a gene: 6. Germline V CDR1 and CDR2: DFQATT, SNEGSKA (reference sequence).

This clonotype was seen many times. The chain recombines TRBV7-8 with TRBJ2-1, with 13 bases fitting TRBD2. This CDR3 has 15 amino acids. V shed 4 bases, J shed 7 bases, and the junction held 4 bases outside the gene matches. Germline CDR1 and CDR2: SGHVS and FQNEAQ. The CDR3 nucleotides are TGTGCCAGCAGCTGGACTAGCGGGGGCTCGAATGAGCAGTTCTTC. It specifies CASSWTSGGSNEQFF.

This clonotype was found many times. This chain joins TRBV20-1 and TRBJ1-5, with D possibly matching TRBD1 (6 bases). CDR3 length: 13 residues. Germline loops: CDR1 DFQATT, CDR2 SNEGSKA (reference sequence). Trimming removed 4 bases from V and 3 bases from J, with 10 bases in between. The chain's CDR3 is CSATRTANQPQHF. DNA for the CDR3: TGCAGTGCTACTCGGACAGCCAATCAGCCCCAGCATTTT.

The table lists this clonotype with many counts. The rearrangement uses TRBV5-6 and TRBJ1-5, with 7 bases identical to TRBD1. The trim removed 3 bases at V and 2 bases at J, leaving 5 bases unmatched. The CDR3 totals 15 residues. CDR1 is SGHDT, CDR2 YYEEEE, per germline. This chain's CDR3 is CASSSNRGGNQPQHF. The CDR3 DNA sequence: TGTGCCAGCAGCTCAAACAGGGGCGGCAATCAGCCCCAGCATTTT.

This clonotype was recorded many times. This chain connects TRBV5-1 to TRBJ2-3; D may be TRBD1 (5 bases). From germline, CDR1 is SGHRS and CDR2 YFSETQ. Trimming removed 4 bases at V and 4 bases at J, with 7 bases between. This CDR3 has 12 amino acids. The CDR3 DNA sequence: TGCGCCAGCAGCGTAGGGGCAGATACGCAGTATTTT. This sequence encodes CASSVGADTQYF. Together with reference TRBV5-1 and TRBJ2-3, the CDR3 gives the full variable domain: KAGVTQTPRYLIKTRGQQVTLSCSPISGHRSVSWYQQTPGQGLQFLFEYFSETQRNKGNFPGRFSGRQFSNSRSEMNVSTLELGDSALYLCASSVGADTQYFGPGTRLTVL.

The CDR3 sequence: CASSRATNEQFF. Here the CDR3 DNA reads TGCGCCAGCAGCAGGGCAACGAATGAGCAGTTCTTC. V usage is TRBV5-1 and J usage is TRBJ2-1; D uncertain. Germline lookup yields CDR1 SGHRS and CDR2 YFSETQ. The CDR3 spans 12 residues. Trimming stripped 4 bases from V and 7 bases from J, with 9 bases between.

The chain is built from TRBV6-1 and TRBJ2-1; D may correspond to TRBD1 or TRBD2 (5 bases each). Germline values: CDR1 MNHNS, CDR2 SASEGT. Trimming removed 4 bases at V and 15 bases at J, with 13 bases between. This CDR3 comprises 11 residues. CDR3 sequence reads: CASSVREMGFF. The CDR3, as DNA: TGTGCCAGCAGTGTCAGGGAGATGGGGTTCTTC.

This clonotype was recorded a few times. The chain recombines TRBV11-2 with TRBJ1-2; D is uncertain. Trimming pared 3 bases from V and 3 bases from J, leaving 8 bases between. CDR3 length: 13 amino acids. Germline assignment: CDR1 SGHAT and CDR2 FQNNGV. This chain's CDR3 is CASSFAEDYGYTF. CDR3 nucleotides: TGTGCCAGCAGCTTTGCGGAGGACTATGGCTACACCTTC.

In the case of this clonotype: Relative to the germline gene, one junction end is altered; a read error may explain this. The genes are TRBV20-1 and TRBJ2-3; 10 bases agree with TRBD2. Per the germline V gene, CDR1 is DFQATT and CDR2 is SNEGSKA (reference sequence). The CDR3 totals 15 residues. The DNA of the CDR3 is TGCAGTGCCAGAGTCGCTAGCGGGAGAACAGATACGCAGTATTTT. It translates to CSARVASGRTDTQYF.

Concerning this clonotype itself: A much larger clone differs from this one at a single base, so this may be a read error. The chain employs TRBV7-9 and TRBJ2-3, with 10 bases that match TRBD1. Germline V CDR1 and CDR2: SEHNR, FQNEAQ (reference sequence). The CDR3 consists of 16 residues. The chain's CDR3 is CASSRGTGASTDTQSF. The CDR3 DNA reads as TGTGCCAGCAGCCGAGGGACAGGGGCTAGCACAGATACGCAGTCTTTT. The full variable domain, completed using reference TRBV7-9 and TRBJ2-3, is DTGVSQNPRHKITKRGQNVTFRCDPISEHNRLYWYRQTLGQGPEFLTYFQNEAQLEKSRLLSDRFSAERPKGSFSTLEIQRTEQGDSAMYLCASSRGTGASTDTQSFGPGTRLTVL.

This clonotype has only a few counts. This chain's CDR3 is CASSAGTGILGYKETQYF. The DNA for the CDR3 is TGTGCCAGCAGCGCCGGGACAGGAATCCTTGGGTACAAAGAGACCCAGTACTTC. The genes are TRBV11-1 and TRBJ2-5, with 8 positions matching TRBD1. The V gene end was trimmed by 5 bases and the J gene end by 3 bases; junction bases not matched to a gene: 17. This CDR3 comprises 18 residues. The germline CDR1 and CDR2 sequences are SGHAT and FQDESV (reference sequence).

This clonotype was picked up many times. This chain links TRBV20-1 with TRBJ1-5; a weak D match, TRBD1 (5 bases). Per germline, CDR1 DFQATT and CDR2 SNEGSKA (reference sequence). The CDR3 is made up of 13 amino acids. V dropped 6 bases and J dropped 3 bases, with 12 bases sitting between them. The CDR3 coding sequence is TGCAGTGCGTTGACAGCAGTCAATCAGCCCCAGCATTTT. Amino acid sequence: CSALTAVNQPQHF.

V usage is TRBV11-2 and J usage is TRBJ2-7; no definite D call. This CDR3 is built from 12 residues. With 5 bases removed from V and 2 bases from J, the gap between germline ends came to 7 bases. Germline assignment: CDR1 SGHAT and CDR2 FQNNGV. The CDR3, as DNA: TGTGCCAGCAGCGCCCTAGCCTACGAGCAGTACTTC. This translates into CASSALAYEQYF.

This clonotype was picked up a small number of times. The V gene is TRBV3-1, the J gene TRBJ1-6; TRBD1 agrees at 7 bases. CDR1 LGHDT and CDR2 YNNKEL come from the germline V gene (reference sequence). Trimming took 8 bases from V and 10 from J; bases not matched to a gene: 5. The CDR3 covers 12 residues. The CDR3 sequence is CASRRGQSPLHF. In nucleotides, the CDR3 is TGTGCCAGCCGGAGGGGGCAGTCACCCCTCCACTTT.

This clonotype has more than one count but fewer than ten. The rearrangement joins TRBV28 to TRBJ1-2, with 7 bases fitting TRBD1. This CDR3 spans 15 amino acids. The V and J ends lost 7 bases and 4 bases, in that order; junction bases with no gene match: 12. Per germline, CDR1 MDHEN and CDR2 SYDVKM. CDR3 DNA sequence: TGTGCCAGCACCGTATTGCCGGGACAGACCTATGGCTACACCTTC. As protein: CASTVLPGQTYGYTF.

The V gene is TRBV4-2, the J gene TRBJ2-7; possible D gene TRBD1, 5 bases. Germline V gene lookup returns CDR1 LGHNA and CDR2 YNFKEQ. V lost 10 bases, J lost 9 bases, and 19 bases lay in between. The CDR3 spans 12 residues. Here the CDR3 DNA reads TGTGCCATGGGCTCCGGGCTAGGGGTGCAGTACTTC. Amino acid sequence: CAMGSGLGVQYF.

The sample holds many counts of this clonotype. V usage is TRBV2 and J usage is TRBJ2-7; D is undetermined. The germline gives CDR1 SNHLY, CDR2 FYNNEI. Trimming removed 4 bases at V and 13 bases at J, with 17 bases between. This CDR3 is 12 amino acids long. CDR3 sequence (DNA): TGTGCCAGCAGTGTGGGCCCCGGGCTCCTTTACTTC. Protein product: CASSVGPGLLYF.

The chain is built from TRBV7-3 and TRBJ2-1; D not resolved. V lost 5 bases to trimming and J lost 4 bases, with 18 bases between them. This CDR3 has 16 residues. Germline V gene lookup returns CDR1 SGHTA and CDR2 FQGTGA. The CDR3 sequence: CASSLAPDNSYNEQFF. In DNA form, the CDR3 reads TGTGCCAGCAGCCTGGCCCCAGATAACTCTTACAATGAGCAGTTCTTC.

This clonotype was seen at least ten times. V and J are TRBV5-1 and TRBJ2-1; D might be TRBD2 (7 bases). Trimming took 3 bases from V and 2 from J, leaving 18 bases between them. The CDR3 extends over 17 amino acids. Germline assignment: CDR1 SGHRS and CDR2 YFSETQ. In DNA form, the CDR3 reads TGCGCCAGCAGCTCCCGGACTAGGGGGGGGGCCTACAATGAGCAGTTCTTC. It translates to CASSSRTRGGAYNEQFF.

This clonotype was recorded many times. V usage is TRBV20-1 and J usage is TRBJ1-1; D is perhaps TRBD1 (5 bases). The CDR3 has 11 amino acids. V dropped 3 bases and J dropped 8 bases, with 10 bases sitting between them. The germline V gene has CDR1 DFQATT and CDR2 SNEGSKA (reference sequence). The CDR3 spells CSARSPGEAFF. The CDR3 DNA follows: TGCAGTGCTAGGTCCCCAGGGGAAGCTTTCTTT.